This T cell receptor (beta chain) was profiled in a study of T cells in Graves' hyperthyroidism and ophthalmopathy. This clonotype was seen repeatedly, ten times or more. The CDR3 runs 13 residues. The germline V gene has CDR1 SGHAT and CDR2 FQNNGV. The ends were cut back, 7 bases at V and 6 bases at J, with 12 bases in the middle. Uncontrolled infection, other autoimmune disease, pregnancy or lactation barred patients from enrollment. Amplified regions were TCR beta CDR3 sequences from RNA transcripts. A first-round RT-PCR of the TCR CDR3 used the HTBI primer set. TCRdb recomputed calls from the multiplex PCR reads with MiXCR, one row per CDR3 protein. The sample has approximately 400,000 distinct CDR3 sequences; approximately 14% are singletons.

Sequencing was performed on blood. The V and J genes are TRBV11-2 and TRBJ2-2, with D possibly being TRBD1 or TRBD2 (6 bases each). The receptor comes from a woman under 30 with Graves' hyperthyroidism that later progressed to Graves' ophthalmopathy. CDR3 sequence reads: CASIERGAGELFF. In DNA, the CDR3 is TGTGCCAGCATCGAGAGGGGGGCCGGGGAGCTGTTTTTT.